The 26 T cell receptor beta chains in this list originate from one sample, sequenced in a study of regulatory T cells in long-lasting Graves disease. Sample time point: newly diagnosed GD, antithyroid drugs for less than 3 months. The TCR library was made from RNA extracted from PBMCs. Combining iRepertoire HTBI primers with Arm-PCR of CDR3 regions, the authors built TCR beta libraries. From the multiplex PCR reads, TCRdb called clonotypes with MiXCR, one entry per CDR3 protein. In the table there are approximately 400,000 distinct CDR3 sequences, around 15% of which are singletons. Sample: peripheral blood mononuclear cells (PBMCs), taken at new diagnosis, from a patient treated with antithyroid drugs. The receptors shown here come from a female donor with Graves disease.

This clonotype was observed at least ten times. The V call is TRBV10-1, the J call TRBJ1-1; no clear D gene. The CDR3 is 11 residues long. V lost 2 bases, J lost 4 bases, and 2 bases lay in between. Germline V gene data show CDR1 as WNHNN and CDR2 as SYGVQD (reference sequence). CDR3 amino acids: CASSEGTEAFF. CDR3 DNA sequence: TGCGCCAGCAGTGAGGGCACTGAAGCTTTCTTT.

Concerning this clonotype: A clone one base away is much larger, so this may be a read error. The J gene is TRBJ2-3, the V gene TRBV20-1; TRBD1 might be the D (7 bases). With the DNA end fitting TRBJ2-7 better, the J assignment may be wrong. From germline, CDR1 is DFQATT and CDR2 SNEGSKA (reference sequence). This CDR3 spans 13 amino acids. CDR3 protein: CSAGGQLSYEQYF. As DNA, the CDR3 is TGCAGTGCCGGGGGACAGCTCTCCTACGAGCAGTACTTC.

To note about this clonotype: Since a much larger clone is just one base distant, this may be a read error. The CDR3 nucleotides are TGTGCCAGCAGCCAATCACCAGCCGGTGAGCAGTTCTTC. Amino acid sequence: CASSQSPAGEQFF. The rearrangement joins TRBV14 to TRBJ2-1; D ambiguous. The CDR3 has 13 amino acids. In germline, CDR1 is SGHDN, CDR2 FVKESK. Trimming took off 2 bases at V and 9 bases at J, with 11 bases between the two ends.

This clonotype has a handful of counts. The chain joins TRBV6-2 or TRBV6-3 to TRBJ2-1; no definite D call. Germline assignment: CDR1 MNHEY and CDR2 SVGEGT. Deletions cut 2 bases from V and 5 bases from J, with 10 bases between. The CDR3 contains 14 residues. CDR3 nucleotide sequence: TGTGCCAGCAGTTACGTCCGCAGCGACAATGAGCAGTTCTTC. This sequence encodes CASSYVRSDNEQFF.

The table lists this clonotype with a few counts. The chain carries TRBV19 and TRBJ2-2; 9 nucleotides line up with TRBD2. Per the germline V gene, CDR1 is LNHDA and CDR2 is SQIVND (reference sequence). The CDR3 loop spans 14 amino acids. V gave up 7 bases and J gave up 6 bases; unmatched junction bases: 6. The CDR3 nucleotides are TGTGCCAGTACCTTTAGCGGGAGCGCCGGGGAGCTGTTTTTT. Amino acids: CASTFSGSAGELFF.

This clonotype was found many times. CDR3 DNA sequence: TGTGCCAGCAGCTTCTCTATATCCACTGAAGCTTTCTTT. Translated, it gives CASSFSISTEAFF. The chain joins TRBV7-3 to TRBJ1-1; no firm D call. V dropped 3 bases and J dropped 4 bases, with 9 bases sitting between them. The CDR3 length is 13 residues. Germline-derived CDR1 and CDR2 are SGHTA and FQGTGA.

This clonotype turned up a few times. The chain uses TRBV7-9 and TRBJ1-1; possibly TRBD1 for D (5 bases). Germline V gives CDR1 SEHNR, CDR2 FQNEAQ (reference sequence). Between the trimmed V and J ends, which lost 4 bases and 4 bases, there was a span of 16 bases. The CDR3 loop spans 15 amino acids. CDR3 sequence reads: CASSSRLQGRTEAFF. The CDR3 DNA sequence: TGTGCCAGCAGCTCGCGACTTCAGGGTCGCACTGAAGCTTTCTTT.

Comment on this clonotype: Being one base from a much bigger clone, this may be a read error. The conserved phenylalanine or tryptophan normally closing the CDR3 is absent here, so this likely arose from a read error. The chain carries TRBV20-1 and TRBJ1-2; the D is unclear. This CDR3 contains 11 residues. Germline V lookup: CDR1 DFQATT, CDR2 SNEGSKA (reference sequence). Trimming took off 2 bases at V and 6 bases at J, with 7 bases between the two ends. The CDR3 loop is CSARLRHGYTS. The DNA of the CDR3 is TGCAGTGCTAGACTACGCCATGGCTACACCTCC.

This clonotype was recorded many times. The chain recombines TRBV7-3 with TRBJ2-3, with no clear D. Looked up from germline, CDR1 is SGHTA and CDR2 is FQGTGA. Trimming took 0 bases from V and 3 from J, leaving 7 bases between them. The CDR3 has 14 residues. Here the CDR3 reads CASSLTEATDTQYF. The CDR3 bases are TGTGCCAGCAGCTTAACAGAGGCGACAGATACGCAGTATTTT.

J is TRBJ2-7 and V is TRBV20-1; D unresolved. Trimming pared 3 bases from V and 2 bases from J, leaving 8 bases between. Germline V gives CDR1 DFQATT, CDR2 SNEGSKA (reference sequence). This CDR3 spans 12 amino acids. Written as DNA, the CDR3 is TGCAGTGCTAGTGGGCTTCCCTACGAGCAGTACTTC. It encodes CSASGLPYEQYF.

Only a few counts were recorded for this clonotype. CDR3 sequence: CASSRRAGGNQPQHF. The CDR3 DNA reads TGTGCCAGTAGTAGGCGGGCCGGGGGCAATCAGCCCCAGCATTTT. The rearrangement uses TRBV19 and TRBJ1-5; D not certain. Germline V gene data show CDR1 as LNHDA and CDR2 as SQIVND (reference sequence). The CDR3 covers 15 residues. Trimming took off 4 bases at V and 2 bases at J, with 12 bases between the two ends.

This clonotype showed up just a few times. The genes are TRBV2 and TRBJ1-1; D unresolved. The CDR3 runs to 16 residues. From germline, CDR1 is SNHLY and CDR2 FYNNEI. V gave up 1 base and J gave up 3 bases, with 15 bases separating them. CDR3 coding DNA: TGTGCCAGCAGTGAAGAAGAGGGTCTTGTGGACACTGAAGCTTTCTTT. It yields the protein CASSEEEGLVDTEAFF.

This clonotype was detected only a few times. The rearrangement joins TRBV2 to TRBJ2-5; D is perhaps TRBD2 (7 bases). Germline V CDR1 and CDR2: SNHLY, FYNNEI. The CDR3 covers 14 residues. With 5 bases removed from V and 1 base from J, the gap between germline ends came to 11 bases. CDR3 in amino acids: CASSRGAGQETQYF. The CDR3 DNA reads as TGTGCCAGCAGTCGGGGGGCCGGCCAAGAGACCCAGTACTTC.

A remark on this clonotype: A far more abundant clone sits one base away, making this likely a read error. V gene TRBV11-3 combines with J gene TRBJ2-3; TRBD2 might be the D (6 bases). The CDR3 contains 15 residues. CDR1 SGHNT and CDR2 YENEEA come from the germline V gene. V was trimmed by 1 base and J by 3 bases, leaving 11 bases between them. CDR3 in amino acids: CASSLVISGTDTQYF. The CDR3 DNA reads TGTGCCAGCAGCTTAGTGATTAGCGGAACAGATACGCAGTATTTT.

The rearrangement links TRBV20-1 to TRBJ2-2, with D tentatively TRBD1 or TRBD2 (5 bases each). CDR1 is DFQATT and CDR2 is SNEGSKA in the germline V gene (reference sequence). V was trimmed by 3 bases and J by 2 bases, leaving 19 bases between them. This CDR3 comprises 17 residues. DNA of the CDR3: TGCAGTGCTAGTGAGATTCTCCGGGACCTAAACACCGGGGAGCTGTTTTTT. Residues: CSASEILRDLNTGELFF.

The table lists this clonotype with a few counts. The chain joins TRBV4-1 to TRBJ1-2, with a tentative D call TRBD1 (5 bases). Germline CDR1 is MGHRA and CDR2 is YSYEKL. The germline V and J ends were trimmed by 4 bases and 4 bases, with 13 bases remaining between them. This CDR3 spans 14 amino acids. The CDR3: CASSPHHGAYGYTF. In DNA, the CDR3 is TGCGCCAGCAGCCCGCACCACGGGGCCTATGGCTACACCTTC.

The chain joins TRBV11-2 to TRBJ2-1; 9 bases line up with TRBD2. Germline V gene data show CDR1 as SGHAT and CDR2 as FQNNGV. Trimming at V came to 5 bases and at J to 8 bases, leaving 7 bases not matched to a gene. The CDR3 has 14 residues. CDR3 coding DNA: TGTGCCAGCAGCCTAGCGGGAAGGATCGATGAGCAGTTCTTC. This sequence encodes CASSLAGRIDEQFF.

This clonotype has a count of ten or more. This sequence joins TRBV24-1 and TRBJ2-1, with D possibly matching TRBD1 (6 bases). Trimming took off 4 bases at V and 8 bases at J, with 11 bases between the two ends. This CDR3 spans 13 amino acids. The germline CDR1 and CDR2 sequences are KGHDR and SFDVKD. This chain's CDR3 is CATSENRVDEQFF. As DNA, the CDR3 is TGTGCCACCAGTGAAAACAGGGTTGATGAGCAGTTCTTC.

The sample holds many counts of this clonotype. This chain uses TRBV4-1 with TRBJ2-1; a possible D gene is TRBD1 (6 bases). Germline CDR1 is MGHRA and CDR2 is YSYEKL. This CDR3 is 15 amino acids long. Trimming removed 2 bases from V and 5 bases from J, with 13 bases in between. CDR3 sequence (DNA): TGCGCCAGCAGCCAACAATTGACAGGAAACAATGAGCAGTTCTTC. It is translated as CASSQQLTGNNEQFF.

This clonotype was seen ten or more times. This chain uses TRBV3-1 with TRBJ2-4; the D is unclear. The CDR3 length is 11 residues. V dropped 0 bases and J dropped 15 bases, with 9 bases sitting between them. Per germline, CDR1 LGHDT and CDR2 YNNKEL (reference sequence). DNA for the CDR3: TGTGCCAGCAGCCAAGAGAGCCTCCGGTACTTC. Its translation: CASSQESLRYF. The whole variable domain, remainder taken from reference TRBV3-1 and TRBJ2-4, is DTAVSQTPKYLVTQMGNDKSIKCEQNLGHDTMYWYKQDSKKFLKIMFSYNNKELIINETVPNRFSPKSPDKAHLNLHINSLELGDSAVYFCASSQESLRYFGAGTRLSVL.

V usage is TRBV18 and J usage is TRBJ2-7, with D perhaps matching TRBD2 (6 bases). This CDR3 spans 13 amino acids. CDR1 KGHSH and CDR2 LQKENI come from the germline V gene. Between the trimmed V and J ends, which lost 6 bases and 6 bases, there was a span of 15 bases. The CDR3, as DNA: TGTGCCAGCTCCCCCGGGACTCTTACCGAGCAGTACTTC. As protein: CASSPGTLTEQYF.

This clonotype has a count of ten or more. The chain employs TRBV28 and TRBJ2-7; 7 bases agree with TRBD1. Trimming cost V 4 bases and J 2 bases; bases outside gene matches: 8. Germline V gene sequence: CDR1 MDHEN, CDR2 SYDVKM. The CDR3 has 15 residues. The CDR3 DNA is TGTGCCAGCAGTTCGCTGACAGGGAGTCCCTACGAGCAGTACTTC. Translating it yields CASSSLTGSPYEQYF.

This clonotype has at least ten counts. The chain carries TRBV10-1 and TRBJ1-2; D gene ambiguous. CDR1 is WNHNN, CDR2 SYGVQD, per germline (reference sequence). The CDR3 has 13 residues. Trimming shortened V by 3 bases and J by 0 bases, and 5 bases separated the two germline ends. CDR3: CASSDRTNYGYTF. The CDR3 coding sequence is TGCGCCAGCAGTGACAGAACTAACTATGGCTACACCTTC.

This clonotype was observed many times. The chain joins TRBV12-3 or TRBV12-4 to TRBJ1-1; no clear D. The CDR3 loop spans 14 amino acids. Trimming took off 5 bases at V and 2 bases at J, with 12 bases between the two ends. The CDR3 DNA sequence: TGTGCCAGCAGTCCTACTCACCAAAACACTGAAGCTTTCTTT. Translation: CASSPTHQNTEAFF.

CDR3 nucleotides: TGTGCCAGTAGGGGTGGAGGGGTTACTGAAGCTTTCTTT. Its protein is CASRGGGVTEAFF. V is TRBV19 and J is TRBJ1-1, with a possible D match to TRBD1 (5 bases). Trimming removed 6 bases at V and 5 bases at J, with 13 bases between. This CDR3 has 13 residues. Germline V gives CDR1 LNHDA, CDR2 SQIVND (reference sequence). Based on the CDR3 plus reference TRBV19 and TRBJ1-1, the full variable domain is DGGITQSPKYLFRKEGQNVTLSCEQNLNHDAMYWYRQDPGQGLRLIYYSQIVNDFQKGDIAEGYSVSREKKESFPLTVTSAQKNPTAFYLCASRGGGVTEAFFGQGTRLTVV.

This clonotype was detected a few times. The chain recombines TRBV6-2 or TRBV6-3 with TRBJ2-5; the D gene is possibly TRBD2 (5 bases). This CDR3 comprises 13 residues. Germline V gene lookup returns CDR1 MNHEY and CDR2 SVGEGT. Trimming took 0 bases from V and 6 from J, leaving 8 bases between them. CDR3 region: CASSYSTGKTQYF. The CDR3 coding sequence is TGTGCCAGCAGTTACTCGACGGGAAAGACCCAGTACTTC.